This TCR beta chain was recovered during a study of blood T cell repertoires in COVID-19. Repertoires were generated with immunoSEQ multiplex PCR, while TCRdb's copy carries only in-frame clones and drops some. The data hold some 180,000 clones, with 84% observed a single time. This CDR3 is built from 19 residues. V lost 7 bases, J lost 1 base, and 11 bases stayed unmatched. Per the germline V gene, CDR1 is MNHEY and CDR2 is SMNVEV (reference sequence). The sample was peripheral blood. The chain is built from TRBV27 and TRBJ2-1; 15 nucleotides match TRBD2. The TCR comes from a human donor in a cohort sampled during active COVID-19. CDR3 bases: TGTGCCAGCATGGAACCGGGACTAGCGGGAGGTAGTTCCTACAATGAGCAGTTCTTC. Translated: CASMEPGLAGGSSYNEQFF.